These T cell receptor beta chains were read from a single sample in a study of regulatory T cells in long-lasting Graves disease. One entry per CDR3 protein results from TCRdb running MiXCR on the multiplex PCR reads. The table has 200,000 to 250,000 distinct CDR3 sequences, 18% seen once. Sequencing used peripheral blood mononuclear cells (PBMCs), obtained at new diagnosis, from a patient treated with antithyroid drugs. The receptors come from a female donor with Graves disease. Each CDR3 is given with its conserved first and last residue. Fields, in order: clone size, V gene, J gene, D gene, CDR3 protein, CDR3 DNA. The D gene is left open where the match is weak. Size is omitted from some rows. Given values are once, few, many or a class for expanded clones.

>few|TRBV6-2/TRBV6-3|TRBJ2-5|-
CASSETTGQETQYF
TGTGCCAGCAGTGAAACAACGGGGCAAGAGACCCAGTACTTC
>many|TRBV18|TRBJ2-3|-
CASSYGRSTDTQYF
TGTGCCAGCTCCTACGGACGGTCCACAGATACGCAGTATTTT
>many|TRBV12-3/TRBV12-4|TRBJ2-2|TRBD2
CASRPAGITGELFF
TGTGCCAGCAGGCCAGCGGGAATTACCGGGGAGCTGTTTTTT
>many|TRBV29-1|TRBJ1-1|-
CSALVAKNTEAFF
TGCAGCGCCCTAGTGGCTAAGAACACTGAAGCTTTCTTT
>-|TRBV7-3|TRBJ2-1|TRBD2
CASSVSGAYNEQFF
TGTGCCAGCAGCGTGAGCGGGGCCTACAATGAGCAGTTCTTC
>many|TRBV20-1|TRBJ2-3|TRBD2
CSARPGTSLDTQYF
TGCAGTGCTAGACCCGGGACTAGCCTCGATACGCAGTATTTT
>-|TRBV28|TRBJ2-1|-
CASSALVWGFTQFF
TGTGCCAGCAGTGCTCTCGTTTGGGGGTTCACACAGTTCTTC
>-|TRBV7-9|TRBJ2-1|TRBD2
CASSKTSGANEQFF
TGTGCCAGCAGCAAGACTAGCGGGGCCAATGAGCAGTTCTTC
>-|TRBV20-1|TRBJ2-2|-
CSAYPGTQNTGELFF
TGCAGTGCTTACCCCGGGACTCAAAACACCGGGGAACTGTTTTTT
>-|TRBV6-1|TRBJ1-2|-
CASSRIRLYGYTF
TGTGCCAGCAGCCGCATAAGACTCTATGGCTACACCTTC
>many|TRBV11-2|TRBJ2-6|TRBD2
CASSPRLAGPSSGANVLTF
TGTGCCAGCAGCCCCCGACTAGCGGGCCCTTCCTCTGGGGCCAACGTCCTGACTTTC
>-|TRBV9|TRBJ1-2|TRBD1
CASSGGMTGGEGYTF
TGTGCCAGCAGCGGAGGGATGACAGGGGGCGAGGGCTACACCTTC
>many|TRBV6-1|TRBJ1-6|TRBD1
CASTAGQVLSPLHF
TGTGCCAGCACCGCGGGACAGGTGCTTTCACCCCTCCACTTT
>-|TRBV29-1|TRBJ2-5|-
CSVEISRETQYF
TGCAGCGTTGAAATTTCACGAGAGACCCAGTACTTC
>-|TRBV20-1|TRBJ2-3|-
CSASRRELDSDTQYF
TGCAGTGCTAGTCGCCGGGAGTTGGATTCAGATACGCAGTATTTT
>many|TRBV5-8|TRBJ1-5|-
CASSLTGVRQPQHF
TGTGCCAGCAGCTTGACGGGGGTTCGCCAGCCCCAGCATTTT
>few|TRBV10-2|TRBJ1-3|-
CASSELFRGSGNTIYF
TGCGCCAGCAGTGAGCTTTTCAGGGGATCTGGAAACACCATATATTTT
>few|TRBV20-1|TRBJ2-7|-
CSARARRGAGHEQYF
TGCAGTGCTAGAGCACGAAGAGGGGCCGGGCACGAGCAGTACTTC
>few|TRBV10-3|TRBJ2-3|-
CAISGRGPSTDTQYF
TGTGCCATCAGTGGCAGGGGACCTAGCACAGATACGCAGTATTTT
>many|TRBV7-9|TRBJ2-7|TRBD1
CASSSGQVSYEQYF
TGTGCCAGCAGTTCGGGACAGGTCTCCTACGAGCAGTACTTC
>-|TRBV12-3/TRBV12-4|TRBJ2-1|TRBD2
CASRTSSGRFGNEQFF
TGTGCCAGCAGGACCTCTAGCGGGAGGTTTGGGAATGAGCAGTTCTTC
>many|TRBV6-5|TRBJ2-5|-
CASSSRRVPETQYF
TGTGCCAGCAGTTCTAGACGGGTACCGGAGACCCAGTACTTC
>many|TRBV28|TRBJ2-5|-
CASSFQGGETQYF
TGTGCCAGCAGTTTCCAGGGTGGAGAGACCCAGTACTTC
>many|TRBV7-2|TRBJ2-5|TRBD2
CASSFGGGQETQYF
TGTGCCAGCAGCTTTGGGGGAGGGCAAGAGACCCAGTACTTC
>many|TRBV2|TRBJ2-1|-
CASSRSGNEQFF
TGTGCCAGCAGTAGATCCGGCAATGAGCAGTTCTTC
>-|TRBV5-1|TRBJ2-5|-
CASSLALASPPETQYF
TGTGCCAGCAGCTTGGCCCTGGCCAGCCCCCCAGAGACCCAGTACTTC
>many|TRBV27|TRBJ2-5|-
CASSLNLRRGETQYF
TGTGCCAGCAGTTTGAATCTACGGAGAGGAGAGACCCAGTACTTC
>-|TRBV20-1|TRBJ1-5|-
CSARGVQGTIPDQPQHF
TGCAGTGCTAGAGGGGTCCAGGGTACCATACCGGATCAGCCCCAGCATTTT
>-|TRBV7-9|TRBJ2-2|-
CASNLRGASGTGELFF
TGTGCCAGCAACCTCCGGGGGGCTAGCGGCACCGGGGAGCTGTTTTTT
>many|TRBV7-2|TRBJ1-4|-
CASSPRRVPNEKLFF
TGTGCCAGCAGCCCCCGTCGGGTTCCTAATGAAAAACTGTTTTTT
>many|TRBV10-3|TRBJ1-3|-
CAISSSGNTIYF
TGTGCCATCAGTTCCTCTGGAAACACCATATATTTT
>-|TRBV12-3/TRBV12-4|TRBJ1-4|-
CASSLAGGGGEKLFF
TGTGCCAGCAGTTTAGCGGGGGGTGGTGGTGAAAAACTGTTTTTT
>many|TRBV20-1|TRBJ2-5|TRBD1
CSARGPARDSQETQYF
TGCAGTGCTAGAGGACCCGCCCGGGACAGCCAAGAGACCCAGTACTTC
>-|TRBV9|TRBJ2-1|-
CASSERLGTNEQFF
TGTGCCAGCAGCGAGAGACTAGGAACCAATGAGCAGTTCTTC
>many|TRBV20-1|TRBJ2-3|TRBD2
CSARILAGGLLWDTQYF
TGCAGTGCTAGAATTCTAGCGGGAGGCCTTCTCTGGGATACGCAGTATTTT
>few|TRBV14|TRBJ1-2|-
CASSPRGPWGSYTF
TGTGCCAGCAGCCCTCGGGGGCCATGGGGGAGCTACACCTTC
>-|TRBV4-1|TRBJ2-7|-
CASSQGPTQVYEQYF
TGCGCCAGCAGCCAGGGACCTACGCAAGTCTACGAGCAGTACTTC
>many|TRBV2|TRBJ2-2|-
CASSDSPNTGELFF
TGTGCCAGCAGTGACTCGCCGAACACCGGGGAGCTGTTTTTT
>many|TRBV28|TRBJ2-7|-
CASRKRLAYEQYF
TGTGCCAGCAGGAAGCGGTTAGCCTACGAGCAGTACTTC
>-|TRBV4-1|TRBJ1-5|-
CASSQGQLNQPQHF
TGCGCCAGCAGCCAAGGACAGCTTAATCAGCCCCAGCATTTT
>many|TRBV20-1|TRBJ1-1|TRBD1
CSARTGGMNTEAFF
TGCAGTGCTAGGACAGGGGGAATGAACACTGAAGCTTTCTTT
>few|TRBV7-8|TRBJ2-4|-
CASSLDRQNIQYF
TGTGCCAGCAGCTTAGACCGGCAAAACATTCAGTACTTC
>many|TRBV29-1|TRBJ1-4|-
CSAERSRGEKLFF
TGCAGCGCTGAGCGGAGCCGGGGTGAAAAACTGTTTTTT
>-|TRBV9|TRBJ2-3|-
CASSVAGAQSDTQYF
TGTGCCAGCAGCGTCGCCGGGGCTCAATCAGATACGCAGTATTTT
>few|TRBV30|TRBJ2-7|-
CAWNLLGGLGSEQYF
TGTGCCTGGAACCTCCTTGGGGGGCTTGGCTCCGAGCAGTACTTC
>few|TRBV19|TRBJ1-3|TRBD1
CASSPGQPGNTIYF
TGTGCCAGTAGTCCGGGACAGCCTGGAAACACCATATATTTT
>many|TRBV4-1|TRBJ2-2|-
CASSQAGASTGELFF
TGCGCCAGCAGCCAAGCGGGAGCGAGTACCGGGGAGCTGTTTTTT
>few|TRBV24-1|TRBJ2-6|TRBD1
CATFPGQGSSGANVLTF
TGTGCAACCTTCCCGGGACAGGGGAGCTCTGGGGCCAACGTCCTGACTTTC
>few|TRBV5-6|TRBJ1-1|-
CASGGGRTEAFF
TGTGCCAGCGGGGGGGGGCGAACTGAAGCTTTCTTT
>many|TRBV24-1|TRBJ2-4|TRBD1
CATRGQGGGTAKNIQYF
TGTGCCACCAGAGGACAGGGGGGCGGTACAGCCAAAAACATTCAGTACTTC
>few|TRBV19|TRBJ1-5|-
CASSIDPGAQHF
TGTGCCAGTAGTATAGACCCCGGGGCCCAGCATTTT
>many|TRBV6-1|TRBJ2-3|-
CASSNVARGTDTQYF
TGTGCCAGCAGCAATGTTGCAAGGGGTACAGATACGCAGTATTTT
>many|TRBV9|TRBJ2-6|-
CASSARGIGANVLTF
TGTGCCAGCAGCGCCAGGGGAATTGGGGCCAACGTCCTGACTTTC
>few|TRBV18|TRBJ2-1|TRBD1
CASSLRDSNEQFF
TGTGCCAGCTCACTACGGGACAGCAATGAGCAGTTCTTC
>-|TRBV18|TRBJ2-3|TRBD2
CASSLDLAEDTQYF
TGTGCCAGCTCACTGGACCTAGCGGAAGATACGCAGTATTTT
>many|TRBV18|TRBJ2-1|-
CASSPGIDNEQFF
TGTGCCAGCTCACCAGGGATTGACAATGAGCAGTTCTTC
>many|TRBV13|TRBJ2-1|-
CASSLSSGIAPDHSSYNEQFF
TGTGCCAGCAGCTTAAGCTCCGGCATAGCTCCGGACCACAGCTCCTACAATGAGCAGTTCTTC
>once|TRBV12-3/TRBV12-4|TRBJ2-7|-
CASSLRQPSSYEQYF
TGTGCCAGCAGTCTACGGCAGCCGTCTTCCTACGAGCAGTACTTC